The rows below give T cell receptor beta chains drawn from one sample of a study of immune characterization of retroperitoneal liposarcoma. TCRdb called the PCR reads again in MiXCR, with one record for every CDR3 protein. There are around 20,000 distinct CDR3 sequences in the sample; approximately 40% occur only once, and roughly 7.4% lies in the top ten. Sample: blood. The receptors here all came from a male donor with retroperitoneal liposarcoma. Both conserved end residues are part of each CDR3. D genes are given only for firm matches. Clone size, where shown, is once, few, many, or a class for clones that have expanded.

TRBV14	TRBJ1-6	NA	13	NA	TGTGCCAGCAGCCCTCGCGAATATTCACCCCTCCACTTT	CASSPREYSPLHF
TRBV12-3/TRBV12-4	TRBJ2-7	medium-sized	17	TRBD2	TGTGCCAGCAGTTTAGGTGGCGGGAGGGCAAAATCCTACGAGCAGTACTTC	CASSLGGGRAKSYEQYF
TRBV7-2	TRBJ1-1	many	17	TRBD1	TGTGCCAGCAGCTCCCGGACAGGGGCACTTATGAACACTGAAGCTTTCTTT	CASSSRTGALMNTEAFF
TRBV7-2	TRBJ2-7	many	17	NA	TGTGCCAGCAGCTTATCGGCCTCATGGACAAACTCCTACGAGCAGTACTTC	CASSLSASWTNSYEQYF
TRBV11-3	TRBJ2-5	NA	15	TRBD1	TGTGCCAGCAGCTTGGGAGACAGGGTCTGGGAGACCCAGTACTTC	CASSLGDRVWETQYF
TRBV10-1	TRBJ2-2	NA	14	NA	TGCGCCAGCAGTGAGGCATACAGGGCCGGGGAGCTGTTTTTT	CASSEAYRAGELFF
TRBV27	TRBJ2-3	NA	17	NA	TGTGCCAGCAGTTTATCCGCAGGACTAACCCGCACAGATACGCAGTATTTT	CASSLSAGLTRTDTQYF
TRBV6-1	TRBJ2-7	NA	15	TRBD2	TGTGCCACCTTCGAATGGGGACGGGGGGTCCACGAGCAGTACTTC	CATFEWGRGVHEQYF
TRBV6-1	TRBJ1-3	many	13	NA	TGTGCCAGCAGTGCGTTAGGGAGGAACACCATATATTTT	CASSALGRNTIYF
TRBV11-2	TRBJ2-7	few	19	NA	TGTGCCAGCAGCTTAGGGGGTGGTAGCGGGGACAGCTCCTACAATGAGCAGTACTTC	CASSLGGGSGDSSYNEQYF
TRBV12-3/TRBV12-4	TRBJ2-1	many	18	TRBD2	TGTGCCAGCAGTTTTCTCAGGGGGCGACTAGCGGGAGAGAATGAGCAGTTCTTC	CASSFLRGRLAGENEQFF
TRBV7-9	TRBJ2-3	medium-sized	15	TRBD2	TGTGCCAGCAGCACCGGACTAGCGGGACCAGATACGCAGTATTTT	CASSTGLAGPDTQYF
TRBV7-2	TRBJ2-1	medium-sized	15	NA	TGTGCCAGCAATTCCCGGTGGGTTTCCTACAATGAGCAGTTCTTC	CASNSRWVSYNEQFF
TRBV12-3/TRBV12-4	TRBJ2-1	many	13	NA	TGTGCCAGCAGTCCCTCTAGGGTTCGTGAGCAGTTCTTC	CASSPSRVREQFF
TRBV4-1	TRBJ2-1	NA	15	NA	TGCGCCAGCAGCTTAGCAAAGGAGGCTGGCAACGAGCAGTTCTTC	CASSLAKEAGNEQFF
TRBV6-1	TRBJ2-1	many	12	NA	TGTGCCAGCAGCTCCTACACGGGAGAGCAGTTCTTC	CASSSYTGEQFF
TRBV5-6	TRBJ2-5	NA	14	NA	TGTGCCAGCAGCTTGGGGCAGGGCCAAGAGACCCAGTACTTC	CASSLGQGQETQYF
TRBV11-2	TRBJ2-1	NA	17	NA	TGTGCCAGCAGCCCCCTGTTGGGGGGCCTCTTGGTGAATGAGCAGTTCTTC	CASSPLLGGLLVNEQFF
TRBV7-2	TRBJ1-2	NA	15	TRBD1	TGTGCCAGCAGCAGAGACAGGGGGCTGGGCTATGGCTACACCTTC	CASSRDRGLGYGYTF
TRBV27	TRBJ1-1	NA	13	NA	TGTGCCAGCAGACGAGGGGGGAACACTGAAGCTTTCTTT	CASRRGGNTEAFF
TRBV7-2	TRBJ1-6	NA	17	NA	TGTGCCAGCAGCACTCAGCCGTCCAGGGGCATTAATTCACCCCTCCACTTT	CASSTQPSRGINSPLHF
TRBV5-4	TRBJ1-2	NA	15	TRBD1	TGTGCCAGCAGCTTTTTTAACAGGGGAAACTATGGCTACACCTTC	CASSFFNRGNYGYTF
TRBV11-3	TRBJ2-1	NA	14	TRBD2	TGTGCCAGCAGCGGCGGGAGGGGCTACAATGAGCAGTTCTTC	CASSGGRGYNEQFF